Following are 32 T cell receptor beta chains from one sample sequenced in a study of T cell changes during pregnancy in multiple sclerosis. Repertoires were generated with immunoSEQ multiplex PCR, while TCRdb's copy carries only in-frame clones and drops some. The sample comprises approximately 63,000 clones, 91% of which are singletons, and around 2.4% rests with the top ten. This specimen consisted of peripheral blood, obtained in the third trimester of pregnancy. The receptors come from a female donor in good health, enrolled as a control in a pregnancy study.

CDR3 DNA: TGTGCCAGCAGCTTAGCGGGGGCCTCTCGAGAGCAGTACTTC. Its translation is CASSLAGASREQYF. The gene calls are TRBV5-4 and TRBJ2-7, with 8 bases matching TRBD2. The germline V gene has CDR1 SGHNT and CDR2 YYREEE (reference sequence). J was trimmed by 7 bases and V by 2 bases; bases with no gene match: 8. The CDR3 has 14 residues.

The rearrangement links TRBV28 to TRBJ1-2; D might be TRBD1 (6 bases). The germline gives CDR1 MDHEN, CDR2 SYDVKM. The CDR3 sequence is 15 residues long. V dropped 7 bases and J dropped 7 bases, with 22 bases sitting between them. The CDR3 bases are TGTGCCAGCACCTACTGGGGACAAGGGTTCAGTGGCTACACCTTC. Amino acid sequence: CASTYWGQGFSGYTF.

This chain joins TRBV28 and TRBJ1-1; 7 nucleotides match TRBD1. The CDR3 has 17 amino acids. Germline CDR1 is MDHEN and CDR2 is SYDVKM. Trimming removed 5 bases from V and 2 bases from J; junction bases left unmatched: 14. The CDR3 reads CASSLNKYRGGNTEAFF. CDR3 DNA sequence: TGTGCCAGCAGTCTTAACAAATACAGGGGAGGAAACACTGAAGCTTTCTTT.

The genes are TRBV6-5 and TRBJ2-1, with TRBD2 as a possible D gene (5 bases). The CDR3 runs 16 residues. The V and J ends lost 3 bases and 10 bases respectively, with 22 bases between them. From germline, CDR1 is MNHEY and CDR2 SVGAGI. CDR3 residues: CASSYTSVGKLGEQFF. The CDR3 coding sequence is TGTGCCAGCAGTTATACGAGCGTCGGGAAATTAGGGGAGCAGTTCTTC.

Here the CDR3 DNA reads TGTGCCAGCTTCCGCGGGGGCGGTGTCCCTCCCAAGGCTACTGAAGCTTTCTTT. Translation: CASFRGGGVPPKATEAFF. The chain joins TRBV7-9 to TRBJ1-1; tentative D call: TRBD1 (6 bases). Germline values: CDR1 SEHNR, CDR2 FQNEAQ (reference sequence). The V and J ends lost 8 bases and 5 bases respectively, with 30 bases between them. The CDR3 is 18 amino acids.

The chain has TRBV28 and TRBJ1-3, with TRBD1 identical over 8 bases. The J segment lost 0 bases and the V segment lost 2 bases, leaving 6 bases of the junction unmatched. CDR3 length equals 17 residues. The germline V gene has CDR1 MDHEN and CDR2 SYDVKM. CDR3 DNA: TGTGCCAGCAGTTTACTTGGGCAGGGGGCCTCTGGAAACACCATATATTTT. It yields the protein CASSLLGQGASGNTIYF.

A single count supports this clone. This rearrangement joins TRBV18 to TRBJ1-1; D is uncertain. V lost 3 bases and J lost 0, with 8 bases in between. Per germline, CDR1 KGHSH and CDR2 LQKENI. The CDR3 sequence is 14 residues long. This chain's CDR3 is CASSPRGMNTEAFF. Written as DNA, the CDR3 is TGTGCCAGCTCACCTAGAGGCATGAACACTGAAGCTTTCTTT.

This clone counts as medium-sized. Within the sample, other DNA sequences also encode this same CDR3. V and J are TRBV27 and TRBJ1-2; TRBD1 matches at 10 bases. J lost 6 bases, V lost 5 bases, and 9 bases had no gene match. The CDR3 contains 15 residues. In germline, CDR1 is MNHEY, CDR2 SMNVEV (reference sequence). The CDR3 nucleotides are TGTGCCAGCAGTCCGCGGACAGGGGGTAGGGATGGCTACACCTTC. This encodes CASSPRTGGRDGYTF.

This clone was counted once. V is TRBV6-5 and J is TRBJ1-1, with 8 bases lining up with TRBD1. This CDR3 is built from 14 residues. Germline CDR1 reads MNHEY; CDR2 reads SVGAGI. Trimming cost V 4 bases and J 5 bases; bases outside gene matches: 6. CDR3 sequence: CASSSSGGSTEAFF. The CDR3 DNA sequence: TGTGCCAGCAGTTCATCAGGGGGCTCTACTGAAGCTTTCTTT.

This rearrangement joins TRBV7-2 to TRBJ1-1, with 7 nucleotides matching TRBD1. V was pared by 5 bases and J by 6 bases, with 6 bases of the junction left unmatched. The CDR3 spans 13 residues. Germline V gene sequence: CDR1 SGHTA, CDR2 FQGNSA. Here the CDR3 reads CASSPWTGAEAFF. Written as DNA, the CDR3 is TGTGCCAGCAGCCCGTGGACAGGTGCTGAAGCTTTCTTT.

The chain recombines TRBV27 with TRBJ2-7; 7 nucleotides line up with TRBD2. Trimming at V came to 6 bases and at J to 1 base, leaving 6 bases not matched to a gene. The germline gives CDR1 MNHEY, CDR2 SMNVEV (reference sequence). CDR3 size: 14 residues. The CDR3 here is CASSPAGSSYEQYF. The CDR3 coding sequence is TGTGCCAGCAGCCCAGCGGGATCGTCCTACGAGCAGTACTTC.

A single count supports this clone. The genes are TRBV6-5 and TRBJ1-6, with a weak D call TRBD1 (5 bases). Germline V gene data show CDR1 as MNHEY and CDR2 as SVGAGI. The CDR3 runs to 15 residues. The V gene lost 5 bases and the J gene lost 3 bases, with 11 bases spanning the gap. The DNA for the CDR3 is TGTGCCAGCAGTCGAACGGGACTCTATAATTCACCCCTCCACTTT. Its translation is CASSRTGLYNSPLHF.

DNA for the CDR3: TGCGCCAGCAGCCACACGCGGGCGGAAGAGACCCAGTACTTC. This sequence encodes CASSHTRAEETQYF. The V call is TRBV5-1, the J call TRBJ2-5; possible D gene TRBD2, 5 bases. Germline V gives CDR1 SGHRS, CDR2 YFSETQ. Between the trimmed V and J ends, which lost 4 bases and 3 bases, there was a span of 13 bases. This CDR3 has 14 amino acids.

V gene TRBV19 combines with J gene TRBJ1-1, with D unclear. Germline assignment: CDR1 LNHDA and CDR2 SQIVND (reference sequence). Trimming removed 0 bases at V and 1 base at J, with 9 bases between. The CDR3 sequence is 15 residues long. This chain's CDR3 is CASSIDREKNTEAFF. The CDR3 DNA is TGTGCCAGTAGTATAGACCGGGAGAAGAACACTGAAGCTTTCTTT.

This clone was counted a few times. The chain employs TRBV7-6 and TRBJ1-2; 8 positions match TRBD1. This CDR3 has 15 residues. J was trimmed by 4 bases and V by 2 bases; bases with no gene match: 6. Germline V gives CDR1 SGHVS, CDR2 FNYEAQ. CDR3 residues: CASSLTNRGVYGYTF. The CDR3 DNA sequence: TGTGCCAGCAGCTTAACGAACAGGGGGGTCTATGGCTACACCTTC. Based on the CDR3 plus reference TRBV7-6 and TRBJ1-2, the full variable domain is GAGVSQSPRYKVTKRGQDVALRCDPISGHVSLYWYRQALGQGPEFLTYFNYEAQQDKSGLPNDRFSAERPEGSISTLTIQRTEQRDSAMYRCASSLTNRGVYGYTFGSGTRLTVV.

The CDR3 loop reads CASSSLPGQGAGSEAFF. CDR3 nucleotides: TGTGCCAGCAGCTCCCTACCGGGACAGGGGGCCGGGTCGGAAGCTTTCTTT. The V and J genes are TRBV13 and TRBJ1-1; 12 nucleotides line up with TRBD1. V lost 4 bases, J lost 8 bases, and 14 bases stayed unmatched. The CDR3 sequence is 17 residues long. Germline values: CDR1 PRHDT, CDR2 FYEKMQ (reference sequence).

The CDR3 nucleotides read TGTGCCAGCAGTTTTCCGGGTCGGGGCAATGAGCAGTTCTTC. Encoded protein: CASSFPGRGNEQFF. This chain links TRBV27 with TRBJ2-1, with a tentative D call TRBD2 (5 bases). V lost 3 bases and J 6 bases, leaving 12 bases between the germline ends. The CDR3 is made up of 14 amino acids. The germline gives CDR1 MNHEY, CDR2 SMNVEV (reference sequence).

The chain recombines TRBV7-9 with TRBJ2-1; D is possibly TRBD2 (6 bases). Trimming left V 4 bases short and J 5 bases short, with 18 bases between. This CDR3 spans 16 amino acids. Germline CDR1 and CDR2: SEHNR and FQNEAQ (reference sequence). The CDR3 coding sequence is TGTGCCAGCAGCTGGCCCCCGGGACTGGACCACAATGAGCAGTTCTTC. Amino acid sequence: CASSWPPGLDHNEQFF. Supplemented by reference TRBV7-9 and TRBJ2-1, the full variable domain reads DTGVSQNPRHKITKRGQNVTFRCDPISEHNRLYWYRQTLGQGPEFLTYFQNEAQLEKSRLLSDRFSAERPKGSFSTLEIQRTEQGDSAMYLCASSWPPGLDHNEQFFGPGTRLTVL.

This chain connects TRBV19 to TRBJ2-1; 7 positions match TRBD1. V was pared by 5 bases and J by 6 bases, with 4 bases of the junction left unmatched. The germline gives CDR1 LNHDA, CDR2 SQIVND (reference sequence). The CDR3 has 13 residues. CDR3 nucleotide sequence: TGTGCCAGTAGTTTGGACAGGATCAATGAGCAGTTCTTC. The encoded protein is CASSLDRINEQFF.

The chain is built from TRBV19 and TRBJ2-7; a weak D match, TRBD2 (6 bases). There are 14 residues in the CDR3. Trimming cost V 3 bases and J 0 bases, with 9 bases left between them. Germline V gene data show CDR1 as LNHDA and CDR2 as SQIVND (reference sequence). CDR3 residues: CASSIIAASYEQYF. The CDR3 nucleotides are TGTGCCAGTAGTATCATAGCGGCCTCCTACGAGCAGTACTTC. The full variable domain, rest sourced from reference TRBV19 and TRBJ2-7, is DGGITQSPKYLFRKEGQNVTLSCEQNLNHDAMYWYRQDPGQGLRLIYYSQIVNDFQKGDIAEGYSVSREKKESFPLTVTSAQKNPTAFYLCASSIIAASYEQYFGPGTRLTVT.

V is TRBV28 and J is TRBJ1-2; possibly TRBD1 for D (6 bases). The CDR3 sequence is 14 residues long. Germline CDR1 reads MDHEN; CDR2 reads SYDVKM. V was pared by 3 bases and J by 6 bases, with 14 bases between. CDR3 bases: TGTGCCAGCAGTTTCAGGGGCGGAATGAATGGCTACACCTTC. It specifies CASSFRGGMNGYTF.

The genes are TRBV6-5 and TRBJ2-7; maybe TRBD2 (6 bases). The CDR3 spans 15 residues. Trimming pared 2 bases from V and 2 bases from J, leaving 13 bases between. Germline V gives CDR1 MNHEY, CDR2 SVGAGI. The CDR3 reads CASSYRRVNAYEQYF. The CDR3 coding sequence is TGTGCCAGCAGTTACCGGAGGGTTAACGCCTACGAGCAGTACTTC.

The chain is built from TRBV5-6 and TRBJ1-1, with TRBD1 matching over 7 bases. Germline V gene lookup returns CDR1 SGHDT and CDR2 YYEEEE. This CDR3 is built from 14 residues. V dropped 6 bases and J dropped 4; count of bases not matched to a gene: 9. The DNA for the CDR3 is TGTGCCAGCAAATACAGGGGATTCACCACTGAAGCTTTCTTT. Amino acid sequence: CASKYRGFTTEAFF.

The chain joins TRBV19 to TRBJ2-5; D is unresolved. This CDR3 has 13 amino acids. The germline V gene has CDR1 LNHDA and CDR2 SQIVND (reference sequence). With 5 bases removed from V and 2 bases from J, the gap between germline ends came to 9 bases. DNA for the CDR3: TGTGCCAGTAGTCCTGCGGTACAAGAGACCCAGTACTTC. Encoded protein: CASSPAVQETQYF.

In this sample, this clone turned up once. The CDR3 reads CASSPPAILAKNIQYF. DNA of the CDR3: TGTGCCAGCTCACCACCGGCAATCCTAGCCAAAAACATTCAGTACTTC. J is TRBJ2-4 and V is TRBV18; no reliable D call. This CDR3 comprises 16 residues. V gave up 0 bases and J gave up 0 bases, with 9 bases separating them. Germline V gives CDR1 KGHSH, CDR2 LQKENI.

The chain combines TRBV21-1 with TRBJ1-1; TRBD1, the table's D call, lacks a check against the DNA. TRBV21-1 is a pseudogene locus. This CDR3 is 17 amino acids long. The CDR3: CASSTAFGTGGITEAFF. Written as DNA, the CDR3 is TGTGCCAGCAGCACCGCCTTCGGGACAGGGGGCATCACTGAAGCTTTCTTT.

The chain combines TRBV5-6 with TRBJ2-7; TRBD2 matches at 7 bases. V trimming: 4 bases; J trimming: 2 bases; junction bases outside the gene matches: 9. Germline V gives CDR1 SGHDT, CDR2 YYEEEE. The CDR3 is 15 amino acids. This chain's CDR3 is CASSHDRGDAYEQYF. The DNA for the CDR3 is TGTGCCAGCAGCCACGATCGGGGGGATGCCTACGAGCAGTACTTC.

This chain connects TRBV6-5 to TRBJ1-2; D not resolved. The CDR3 is 15 amino acids. Between the trimmed V and J ends, which lost 2 bases and 4 bases, there was a span of 14 bases. Germline V gives CDR1 MNHEY, CDR2 SVGAGI. The CDR3 is CASSYDATSGYGYTF. CDR3 nucleotides: TGTGCCAGCAGTTACGATGCGACATCTGGCTATGGCTACACCTTC.

V usage is TRBV6-1 and J usage is TRBJ1-1, with D possibly matching TRBD1 (6 bases). The CDR3 has 13 amino acids. V was cut by 4 bases and J by 11 bases, with 17 bases left in between. The germline gives CDR1 MNHNS, CDR2 SASEGT. The CDR3 DNA sequence: TGTGCCAGCAGTGGAACGTTACAGGGTTGGGCTTTCTTT. It translates to CASSGTLQGWAFF.

This clone has only one observation. The chain links TRBV18 to TRBJ1-6; maybe TRBD1 (6 bases). This CDR3 contains 14 residues. Per the germline V gene, CDR1 is KGHSH and CDR2 is LQKENI. Trimming pared 5 bases from V and 5 bases from J, leaving 10 bases between. DNA for the CDR3: TGTGCCAGCTCATCAGGGGCGGATAATTCACCCCTCCACTTT. This encodes CASSSGADNSPLHF.

This rearrangement joins TRBV19 to TRBJ2-7; no clear D gene. This CDR3 is built from 14 residues. V lost 0 bases, J lost 2 bases, and 8 bases lay in between. Germline V gene sequence: CDR1 LNHDA, CDR2 SQIVND (reference sequence). CDR3 coding DNA: TGTGCCAGTAGTATAGATCCTTTAGCCTACGAGCAGTACTTC. This encodes CASSIDPLAYEQYF.

The rearrangement uses TRBV18 and TRBJ2-7; no firm D call. CDR1 and CDR2 (germline): KGHSH, LQKENI. This CDR3 is 16 amino acids long. V was pared by 6 bases and J by 0 bases, with 18 bases between. The CDR3 DNA is TGTGCCAGCTCCAATCCACGGAGCCCGAGCTCCTACGAGCAGTACTTC. It yields the protein CASSNPRSPSSYEQYF. Full variable domain (outside the CDR3, taken from reference TRBV18 and TRBJ2-7): NAGVMQNPRHLVRRRGQEARLRCSPMKGHSHVYWYRQLPEEGLKFMVYLQKENIIDESGMPKERFSAEFPKEGPSILRIQQVVRGDSAAYFCASSNPRSPSSYEQYFGPGTRLTVT.